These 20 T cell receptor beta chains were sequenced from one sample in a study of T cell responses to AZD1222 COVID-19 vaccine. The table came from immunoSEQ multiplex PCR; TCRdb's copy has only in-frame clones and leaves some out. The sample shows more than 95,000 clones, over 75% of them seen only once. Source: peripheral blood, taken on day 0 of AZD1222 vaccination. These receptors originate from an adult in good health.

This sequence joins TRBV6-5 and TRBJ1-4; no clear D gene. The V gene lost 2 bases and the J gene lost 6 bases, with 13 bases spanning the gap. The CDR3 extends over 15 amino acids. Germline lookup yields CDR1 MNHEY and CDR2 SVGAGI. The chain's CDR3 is CASSYNKAADEKLFF. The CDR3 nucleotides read TGTGCCAGCAGTTACAATAAGGCAGCTGATGAAAAACTGTTTTTT.

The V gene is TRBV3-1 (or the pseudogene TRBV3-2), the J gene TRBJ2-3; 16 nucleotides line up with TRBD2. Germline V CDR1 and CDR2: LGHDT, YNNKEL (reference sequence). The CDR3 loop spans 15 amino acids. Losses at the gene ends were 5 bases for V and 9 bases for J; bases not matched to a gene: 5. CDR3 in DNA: TGTGCCAGCAGCGGAGGGACTAGCGGGGGGGCAACGCAGTATTTT. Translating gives CASSGGTSGGATQYF.

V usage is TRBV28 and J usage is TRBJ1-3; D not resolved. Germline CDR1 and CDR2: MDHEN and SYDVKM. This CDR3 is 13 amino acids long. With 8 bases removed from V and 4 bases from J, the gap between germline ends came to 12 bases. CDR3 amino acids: CASPDGEGNTIYF. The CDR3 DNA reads TGTGCCAGCCCGGATGGGGAGGGAAACACCATATATTTT.

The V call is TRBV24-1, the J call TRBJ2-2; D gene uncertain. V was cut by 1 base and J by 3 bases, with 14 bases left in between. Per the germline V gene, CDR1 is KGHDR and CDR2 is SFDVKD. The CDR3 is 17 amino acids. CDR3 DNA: TGTGCCACCAGTGATTTTATTCGGGCCGGTGACACCGGGGAGCTGTTTTTT. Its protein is CATSDFIRAGDTGELFF.

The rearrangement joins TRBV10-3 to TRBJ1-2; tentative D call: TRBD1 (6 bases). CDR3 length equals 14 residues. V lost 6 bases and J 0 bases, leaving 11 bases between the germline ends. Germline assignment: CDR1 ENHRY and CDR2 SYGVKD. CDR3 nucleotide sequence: TGTGCCATCAGACAGGGACAAGCTAACTATGGCTACACCTTC. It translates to CAIRQGQANYGYTF.

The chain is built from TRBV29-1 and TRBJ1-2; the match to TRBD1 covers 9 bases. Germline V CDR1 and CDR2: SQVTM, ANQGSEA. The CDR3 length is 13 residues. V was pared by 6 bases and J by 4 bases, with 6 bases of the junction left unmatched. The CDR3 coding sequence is TGCAGCGTCTCACAGGGGGCAGGCTATGGCTACACCTTC. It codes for CSVSQGAGYGYTF.

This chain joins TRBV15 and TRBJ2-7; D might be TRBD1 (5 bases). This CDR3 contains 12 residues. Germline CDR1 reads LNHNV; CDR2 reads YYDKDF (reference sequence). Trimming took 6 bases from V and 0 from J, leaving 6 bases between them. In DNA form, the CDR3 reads TGTGCCACCAGTAGGGGCTCCTACGAGCAGTACTTC. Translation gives CATSRGSYEQYF.

The CDR3 region is CASILRGWGVGNQPQHF. CDR3 in DNA: TGTGCCAGCATTCTCCGAGGGTGGGGCGTCGGCAATCAGCCCCAGCATTTT. This chain uses TRBV28 with TRBJ1-5; TRBD1 is a possible D gene (5 bases). Trimming cost V 7 bases and J 2 bases, with 21 bases left between them. Looked up from germline, CDR1 is MDHEN and CDR2 is SYDVKM. The CDR3 loop spans 17 amino acids. The entire variable domain, with the rest obtained from reference TRBV28 and TRBJ1-5, is as follows: DVKVTQSSRYLVKRTGEKVFLECVQDMDHENMFWYRQDPGLGLRLIYFSYDVKMKEKGDIPEGYSVSREKKERFSLILESASTNQTSMYLCASILRGWGVGNQPQHFGDGTRLSIL.

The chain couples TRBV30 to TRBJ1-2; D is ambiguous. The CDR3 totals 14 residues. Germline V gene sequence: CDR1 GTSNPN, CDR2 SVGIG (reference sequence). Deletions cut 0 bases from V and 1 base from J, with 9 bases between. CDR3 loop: CAWSVQQFNYGYTF. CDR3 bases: TGTGCCTGGAGTGTACAGCAATTTAACTATGGCTACACCTTC. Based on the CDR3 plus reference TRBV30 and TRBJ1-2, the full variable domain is SQTIHQWPATLVQPVGSPLSLECTVEGTSNPNLYWYRQAAGRGLQLLFYSVGIGQISSEVPQNLSASRPQDRQFILSSKKLLLSDSGFYLCAWSVQQFNYGYTFGSGTRLTVV.

CDR3 coding DNA: TGCAGCGTTGCACAGGGGGCAACTTTGGAGACCCAGTACTTC. Translated, it gives CSVAQGATLETQYF. V gene TRBV29-1 combines with J gene TRBJ2-5, with 9 nucleotides matching TRBD1. Germline loops: CDR1 SQVTM, CDR2 ANQGSEA. V trimming: 4 bases; J trimming: 5 bases; junction bases outside the gene matches: 8. The CDR3 has 14 residues.

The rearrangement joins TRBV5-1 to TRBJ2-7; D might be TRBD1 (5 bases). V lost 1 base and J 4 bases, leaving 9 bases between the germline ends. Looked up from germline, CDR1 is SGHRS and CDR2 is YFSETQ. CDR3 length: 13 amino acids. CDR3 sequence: CASSLQGEYEQYF. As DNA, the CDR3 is TGCGCCAGCAGCTTGCAGGGCGAGTACGAGCAGTACTTC.

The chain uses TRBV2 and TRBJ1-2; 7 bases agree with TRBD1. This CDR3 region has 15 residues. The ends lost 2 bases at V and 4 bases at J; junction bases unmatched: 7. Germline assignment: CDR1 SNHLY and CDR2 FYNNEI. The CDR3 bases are TGTGCCAGCAGTGAAACCCGACAGGGTGTCTATGGCTACACCTTC. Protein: CASSETRQGVYGYTF.

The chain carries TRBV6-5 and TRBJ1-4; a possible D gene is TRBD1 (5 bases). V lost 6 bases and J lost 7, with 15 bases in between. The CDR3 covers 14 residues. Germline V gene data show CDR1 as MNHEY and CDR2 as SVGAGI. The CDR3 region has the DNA TGTGCCAGCAGCGTCATAACCGGGGGTGAAAAACTGTTTTTT. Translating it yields CASSVITGGEKLFF.

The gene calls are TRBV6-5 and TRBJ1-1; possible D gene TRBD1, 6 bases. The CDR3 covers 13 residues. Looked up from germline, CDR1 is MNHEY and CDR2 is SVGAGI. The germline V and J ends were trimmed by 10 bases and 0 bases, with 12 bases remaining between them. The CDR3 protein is CAIRQGLNTEAFF. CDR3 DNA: TGTGCCATCCGGCAGGGGCTGAACACTGAAGCTTTCTTT.

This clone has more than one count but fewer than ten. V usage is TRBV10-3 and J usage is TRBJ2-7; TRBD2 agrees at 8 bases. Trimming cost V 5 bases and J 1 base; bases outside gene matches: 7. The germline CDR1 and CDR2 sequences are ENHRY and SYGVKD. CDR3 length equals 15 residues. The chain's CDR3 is CAISKDPSGSYEQYF. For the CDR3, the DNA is TGTGCCATCAGTAAAGATCCTAGCGGGTCCTACGAGCAGTACTTC.

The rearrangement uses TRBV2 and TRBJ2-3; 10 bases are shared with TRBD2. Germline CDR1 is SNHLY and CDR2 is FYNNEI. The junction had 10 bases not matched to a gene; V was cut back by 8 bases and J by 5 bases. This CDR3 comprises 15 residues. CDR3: CASGRLAGVVDTQYF. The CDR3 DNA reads TGTGCCAGCGGGCGGCTAGCGGGAGTGGTAGATACGCAGTATTTT.

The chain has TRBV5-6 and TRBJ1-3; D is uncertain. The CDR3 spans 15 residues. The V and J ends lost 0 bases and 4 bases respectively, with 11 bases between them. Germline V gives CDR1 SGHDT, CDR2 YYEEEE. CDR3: CASSLGANPGNTIYF. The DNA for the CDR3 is TGTGCCAGCAGCTTGGGAGCCAACCCCGGAAACACCATATATTTT.

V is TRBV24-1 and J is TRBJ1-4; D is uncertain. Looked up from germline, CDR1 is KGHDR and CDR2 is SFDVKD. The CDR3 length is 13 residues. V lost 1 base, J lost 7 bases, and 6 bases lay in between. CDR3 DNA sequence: TGTGCCACCAGTGATTTCCGAGGTGAAAAACTGTTTTTT. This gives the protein CATSDFRGEKLFF.

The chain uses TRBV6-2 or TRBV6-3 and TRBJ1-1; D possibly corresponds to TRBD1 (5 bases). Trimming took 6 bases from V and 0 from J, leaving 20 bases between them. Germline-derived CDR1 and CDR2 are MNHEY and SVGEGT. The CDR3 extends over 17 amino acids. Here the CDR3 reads CASSPGVRSYLNTEAFF. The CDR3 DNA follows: TGTGCCAGCAGCCCGGGGGTCCGTTCCTATTTGAACACTGAAGCTTTCTTT.

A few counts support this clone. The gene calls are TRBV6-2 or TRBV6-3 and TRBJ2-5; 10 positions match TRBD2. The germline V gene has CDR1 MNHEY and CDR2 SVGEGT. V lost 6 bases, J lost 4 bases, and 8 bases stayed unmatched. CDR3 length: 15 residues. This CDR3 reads CASSRVSGGTETQYF. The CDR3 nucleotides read TGTGCCAGCAGCCGTGTTAGCGGGGGGACAGAGACCCAGTACTTC.